Shown below are 30 T cell receptor beta chains from a single sample sequenced in a study of CD8 T cells in ankylosing spondylitis. Via MiXCR, TCRdb re-called the 5' RACE reads, giving one row per CDR3 protein. The sample holds more than 150,000 distinct CDR3 sequences, over 10% seen once. Material for sequencing was blood, either unsorted or a sorted T cell fraction (not recorded which). The receptor source for this set is a female donor with ankylosing spondylitis or in good health (not recorded which).

This clonotype was seen a handful of times. The chain uses TRBV7-2 and TRBJ2-2; no definite D call. V was clipped by 1 base and J by 6 bases, with 12 bases between them. The germline gives CDR1 SGHTA, CDR2 FQGNSA. The length of the CDR3 is 15 residues. The CDR3: CASSLVRTPSGELFF. The CDR3 bases are TGTGCCAGCAGCTTAGTGAGGACCCCTTCCGGGGAGCTGTTTTTT.

The chain links TRBV21-1 to TRBJ2-7. TRBV21-1 is noted as a pseudogene. There are 13 residues in the CDR3. In DNA form, the CDR3 reads TGTGCCAGCTACGGGGTCAGACGATGGGAGCAGTACTTC. Amino acid sequence: CASYGVRRWEQYF.

This clonotype was seen ten or more times. The V and J genes are TRBV19 and TRBJ2-2; 8 nucleotides agree with TRBD1. Germline V lookup: CDR1 LNHDA, CDR2 SQIVND (reference sequence). This CDR3 comprises 15 residues. The V gene end was trimmed by 2 bases and the J gene end by 4 bases; junction bases not matched to a gene: 3. The CDR3 DNA follows: TGTGCCAGTAGTATATGGGACAGGCCCACCGGGGAGCTGTTTTTT. This encodes CASSIWDRPTGELFF.

This clonotype has just a few counts. The genes are TRBV19 and TRBJ1-1; D gene ambiguous. Per germline, CDR1 LNHDA and CDR2 SQIVND (reference sequence). Trimming took off 4 bases at V and 1 base at J, with 10 bases between the two ends. The CDR3 length is 14 residues. The CDR3 DNA reads as TGTGCCAGTAGTAGACGGAGAGGGAACACTGAAGCTTTCTTT. Amino acid sequence: CASSRRRGNTEAFF. The full variable domain, in which reference TRBV19 and TRBJ1-1 provide the parts outside the CDR3, is DGGITQSPKYLFRKEGQNVTLSCEQNLNHDAMYWYRQDPGQGLRLIYYSQIVNDFQKGDIAEGYSVSREKKESFPLTVTSAQKNPTAFYLCASSRRRGNTEAFFGQGTRLTVV.

This clonotype was observed many times. The V and J genes are TRBV11-2 and TRBJ1-1; D unresolved. CDR3 length equals 16 residues. In germline, CDR1 is SGHAT, CDR2 FQNNGV. V was clipped by 1 base and J by 4 bases, with 16 bases between them. The CDR3 spells CASSLVIRVGLTEAFF. The CDR3 region has the DNA TGTGCCAGCAGCTTAGTTATAAGGGTCGGGCTCACTGAAGCTTTCTTT. Supplemented by reference TRBV11-2 and TRBJ1-1, the full variable domain reads EAGVAQSPRYKIIEKRQSVAFWCNPISGHATLYWYQQILGQGPKLLIQFQNNGVVDDSQLPKDRFSAERLKGVDSTLKIQPAKLEDSAVYLCASSLVIRVGLTEAFFGQGTRLTVV.

This clonotype was recorded at least ten times. V and J are TRBV12-3 or TRBV12-4 and TRBJ2-3; no definite D call. This CDR3 has 13 amino acids. Trimming shortened V by 5 bases and J by 4 bases, and 10 bases separated the two germline ends. CDR3 loop: CASSHGLADTQYF. The CDR3 nucleotides read TGTGCCAGCAGTCATGGGTTAGCAGATACGCAGTATTTT.

Ten or more counts support this clonotype. V is TRBV20-1 and J is TRBJ1-4; D is unclear. The V and J ends lost 0 bases and 8 bases respectively, with 7 bases between them. There are 12 residues in the CDR3. CDR1 DFQATT and CDR2 SNEGSKA come from the germline V gene (reference sequence). CDR3 sequence (DNA): TGCAGTGCTAGAGAGGCGGGAGAAAAACTGTTTTTT. This gives the protein CSAREAGEKLFF.

The chain employs TRBV9 and TRBJ1-1; weak D call: TRBD1 (6 bases). Germline V gene lookup returns CDR1 SGDLS and CDR2 YYNGEE. The CDR3 covers 14 residues. V lost 3 bases, J lost 6 bases, and 15 bases lay in between. CDR3 in amino acids: CASSAGTRGAEAFF. As DNA, the CDR3 is TGTGCCAGCAGCGCCGGGACAAGGGGCGCTGAAGCTTTCTTT.

This clonotype appeared many times. The V and J genes are TRBV5-1 and TRBJ1-4, with 8 positions matching TRBD1. Germline loops: CDR1 SGHRS, CDR2 YFSETQ. V trimming: 4 bases; J trimming: 11 bases; junction bases outside the gene matches: 10. This CDR3 has 14 residues. The CDR3 bases are TGCGCCAGCAGCCTGACAGGGGAAGGAGGCAAACTGTTTTTT. Protein: CASSLTGEGGKLFF.

The CDR3 spells CSATLAGVSPHEQFF. CDR3 coding DNA: TGCAGTGCTACATTAGCGGGAGTAAGTCCGCATGAGCAGTTCTTC. The rearrangement uses TRBV20-1 and TRBJ2-1, with 9 bases matching TRBD2. V was pared by 4 bases and J by 8 bases, with 12 bases of the junction left unmatched. This CDR3 region has 15 residues. CDR1 and CDR2 (germline): DFQATT, SNEGSKA (reference sequence).

This clonotype was seen a few times. The chain links TRBV7-2 to TRBJ1-2; possibly TRBD1 for D (5 bases). Germline V gives CDR1 SGHTA, CDR2 FQGNSA. Trimming shortened V by 0 bases and J by 14 bases, and 16 bases separated the two germline ends. This CDR3 spans 13 amino acids. CDR3: CASSLATAWGHTF. In nucleotides, the CDR3 is TGTGCCAGCAGCTTAGCCACAGCATGGGGCCATACCTTC. Based on the CDR3 plus reference TRBV7-2 and TRBJ1-2, the full variable domain is GAGVSQSPSNKVTEKGKDVELRCDPISGHTALYWYRQSLGQGLEFLIYFQGNSAPDKSGLPSDRFSAERTGGSVSTLTIQRTQQEDSAVYLCASSLATAWGHTFGSGTRLTVV.

This clonotype has ten or more counts. The rearrangement joins TRBV27 to TRBJ1-1; TRBD1 might be the D (5 bases). Trimming stripped 1 base from V and 8 bases from J, with 14 bases between. The CDR3 is made up of 14 amino acids. Germline V gives CDR1 MNHEY, CDR2 SMNVEV (reference sequence). CDR3 region: CASSLLEGSAEAFF. CDR3 coding DNA: TGTGCCAGCAGTTTATTGGAGGGGTCCGCGGAAGCTTTCTTT.

This clonotype has a count of ten or more. The rearrangement uses TRBV10-3 and TRBJ2-7; TRBD1 aligns across 9 bases. CDR1 ENHRY and CDR2 SYGVKD come from the germline V gene. There are 16 residues in the CDR3. The trim removed 0 bases at V and 9 bases at J, leaving 12 bases unmatched. The CDR3 DNA is TGTGCCATCAGTGAGTCAGAGGGACAGGGAAGTCGCGGGCAGTACTTC. Translating gives CAISESEGQGSRGQYF.

This clonotype showed up many times. V gene TRBV6-5 combines with J gene TRBJ1-5; D is undetermined. The CDR3 is 16 residues long. The germline CDR1 and CDR2 sequences are MNHEY and SVGAGI. Between the trimmed V and J ends, which lost 2 bases and 0 bases, there was a span of 11 bases. The CDR3 here is CASSYGLEDSNQPQHF. The CDR3 nucleotides are TGTGCCAGCAGTTACGGCCTTGAGGATAGCAATCAGCCCCAGCATTTT.

V is TRBV7-6 and J is TRBJ2-5, with no clear D. The CDR3 consists of 11 residues. V lost 9 bases to trimming and J lost 3 bases, with 8 bases between them. Germline assignment: CDR1 SGHVS and CDR2 FNYEAQ. The CDR3 DNA reads as TGTGCCAGGAGCGTAGAAGAGACCCAGTACTTC. Its protein is CARSVEETQYF. Full variable domain (remainder filled in from reference TRBV7-6 and TRBJ2-5): GAGVSQSPRYKVTKRGQDVALRCDPISGHVSLYWYRQALGQGPEFLTYFNYEAQQDKSGLPNDRFSAERPEGSISTLTIQRTEQRDSAMYRCARSVEETQYFGPGTRLLVL.

In the case of this clonotype: The germline gene is not matched at one end of the junction; a read error may be the cause. The chain combines TRBV9 with TRBJ2-3; possible D gene TRBD2, 5 bases. Germline V lookup: CDR1 SGDLS, CDR2 YYNGEE. This CDR3 contains 16 residues. The CDR3 spells CANSGDAGLPTDTQYF. The CDR3 nucleotides read TGTGCCAACAGCGGCGACGCGGGCCTTCCCACAGATACGCAGTATTTT.

The table lists this clonotype with many counts. The rearrangement links TRBV15 to TRBJ2-3; D is uncertain. The CDR3 spans 12 residues. The germline V and J ends were trimmed by 0 bases and 6 bases, with 4 bases remaining between them. CDR1 and CDR2 (germline): LNHNV, YYDKDF (reference sequence). The CDR3 DNA sequence: TGTGCCACCAGCAGAGACCTTGATACGCAGTATTTT. Protein sequence: CATSRDLDTQYF.

The rearrangement links TRBV7-9 to TRBJ1-2; a possible D gene is TRBD1 (5 bases). The CDR3 contains 11 residues. CDR1 SEHNR and CDR2 FQNEAQ come from the germline V gene (reference sequence). Deletions cut 3 bases from V and 6 bases from J, with 5 bases between. The CDR3 bases are TGTGCCAGCAGCTTGGGGGATGGCTACACCTTC. It encodes CASSLGDGYTF.

The chain combines TRBV6-2 or TRBV6-3 with TRBJ2-1, with D possibly matching TRBD1 (5 bases). Germline CDR1 reads MNHEY; CDR2 reads SVGEGT. The length of the CDR3 is 14 residues. The V and J ends lost 3 bases and 6 bases respectively, with 12 bases between them. The CDR3 region is CASSYPQGPNEQFF. CDR3 coding DNA: TGTGCCAGCAGTTATCCCCAGGGTCCCAATGAGCAGTTCTTC.

The chain is built from TRBV29-1 and TRBJ2-1; 8 nucleotides match TRBD1. From germline, CDR1 is SQVTM and CDR2 ANQGSEA. V lost 1 base and J lost 9; bases outside the gene matches: 2. This CDR3 comprises 12 residues. DNA for the CDR3: TGCAGCGTTGAAGGGGACAGGTTTGAGCAGTTCTTC. It specifies CSVEGDRFEQFF.

This clonotype was observed at least ten times. This rearrangement joins TRBV6-2 or TRBV6-3 to TRBJ2-1; TRBD1 is a possible D gene (5 bases). V lost 0 bases and J lost 2, with 11 bases in between. Germline V gene data show CDR1 as MNHEY and CDR2 as SVGEGT. This CDR3 spans 16 amino acids. The CDR3 DNA follows: TGTGCCAGCAGTTACTCCCAGGGTAAGCCCTACAATGAGCAGTTCTTC. Its protein product is CASSYSQGKPYNEQFF.

This clonotype came up a few times. V gene TRBV9 combines with J gene TRBJ1-6; the D is unclear. The germline V gene encodes CDR1 SGDLS and CDR2 YYNGEE. V gave up 2 bases and J gave up 8 bases, with 11 bases separating them. This CDR3 comprises 14 residues. The CDR3 protein is CASSVNTGDSPLHF. The CDR3 DNA sequence: TGTGCCAGCAGCGTGAACACCGGGGATTCACCCCTCCACTTT.

This clonotype was observed many times. The chain employs TRBV28 and TRBJ2-5; D is perhaps TRBD1 (5 bases). Germline V lookup: CDR1 MDHEN, CDR2 SYDVKM. The V and J ends lost 8 bases and 0 bases respectively, with 13 bases between them. The CDR3 runs to 14 residues. CDR3 in DNA: TGTGCCAGCGGATACTGGACAAACCAAGAGACCCAGTACTTC. It translates to CASGYWTNQETQYF.

The V gene is TRBV4-2, the J gene TRBJ1-5; 9 bases are shared with TRBD1. The CDR3 loop spans 16 amino acids. V was pared by 0 bases and J by 4 bases, with 4 bases of the junction left unmatched. Per germline, CDR1 LGHNA and CDR2 YNFKEQ. The CDR3 loop is CASSQDNGTGNQPQHF. CDR3 nucleotides: TGTGCCAGCAGCCAAGATAACGGGACAGGGAATCAGCCCCAGCATTTT.

This clonotype was observed many times. The gene calls are TRBV5-1 and TRBJ2-2; 7 bases map to TRBD1. The CDR3 totals 15 residues. Looked up from germline, CDR1 is SGHRS and CDR2 is YFSETQ. Trimming cost V 1 base and J 5 bases; bases outside gene matches: 5. The CDR3 here is CASSLPGGYTGELFF. CDR3 nucleotide sequence: TGCGCCAGCAGCTTGCCAGGGGGATATACCGGGGAGCTGTTTTTT.

There are many counts of this clonotype. The chain carries TRBV5-6 and TRBJ1-1; 8 nucleotides agree with TRBD1. Trimming at V came to 4 bases and at J to 1 base, leaving 9 bases not matched to a gene. CDR3 length: 16 residues. Germline loops: CDR1 SGHDT, CDR2 YYEEEE. DNA for the CDR3: TGTGCCAGCAGCCCGGACAGGGCTTGGACGAACACTGAAGCTTTCTTT. Residues: CASSPDRAWTNTEAFF.

The J gene is TRBJ1-5, the V gene TRBV6-5; D perhaps matches TRBD1 (5 bases). CDR1 and CDR2 (germline): MNHEY, SVGAGI. The length of the CDR3 is 17 residues. Trimming shortened V by 6 bases and J by 4 bases, and 22 bases separated the two germline ends. CDR3 coding DNA: TGTGCCAGCAGAAACCCGAGAGGGGCTAGGAGGAATCAGCCCCAGCATTTT. Translated: CASRNPRGARRNQPQHF.

This chain uses TRBV20-1 with TRBJ1-2; D gene uncertain. V lost 0 bases and J 2 bases, leaving 7 bases between the germline ends. In germline, CDR1 is DFQATT, CDR2 SNEGSKA (reference sequence). The CDR3 sequence is 13 residues long. Here the CDR3 DNA reads TGCAGTGCTAGAGATGGCACCAACTATGGCTACACCTTC. Amino acid sequence: CSARDGTNYGYTF.

This clonotype was seen only a few times. CDR3 amino acids: CSASWGRYEQYF. In nucleotides, the CDR3 is TGCAGCGCTAGCTGGGGAAGGTACGAGCAGTACTTC. This chain uses TRBV29-1 with TRBJ2-7; a weak D match, TRBD2 (5 bases). The CDR3 has 12 residues. Per germline, CDR1 SQVTM and CDR2 ANQGSEA. Trimming cost V 7 bases and J 4 bases, with 14 bases left between them.

This clonotype showed up many times. The chain uses TRBV12-3 or TRBV12-4 and TRBJ1-1, with D unclear. The CDR3 runs to 15 residues. V lost 2 bases and J 1 base, leaving 11 bases between the germline ends. CDR3 nucleotides: TGTGCCAGCAGTTTATCGGTGGGTTGGAACACTGAAGCTTTCTTT. Its protein is CASSLSVGWNTEAFF.